The 18 T cell receptor beta chains presented below share a single source sample, sequenced in a study of memory CD4+ T cells and cytomegalovirus serostatus. Clones were sequenced by immunoSEQ multiplex PCR, and TCRdb holds only the in-frame ones, with some missing. There are about 41,000 clones in the sample; roughly three quarters occur only once, and approximately 0.81% lies in the top ten. Single viable CD3+CD4+CD8-CD45RO+ cells were sorted as the memory CD4+ T cells. The sequenced sample was memory CD4+ T cells from blood. The receptor source for this set is an adult in good health and CMV-seronegative.

The chain carries TRBV7-9 and TRBJ2-3; D remains unclear. The CDR3 has 12 amino acids. Germline V lookup: CDR1 SEHNR, CDR2 FQNEAQ (reference sequence). The V end was cut by 3 bases, the J end by 4 bases, with 5 bases between. Written as DNA, the CDR3 is TGTGCCAGCAGCTTTCACGCAGATACGCAGTATTTT. Translating gives CASSFHADTQYF.

V usage is TRBV2 and J usage is TRBJ1-1; D is ambiguous. This CDR3 has 15 residues. V was shortened by 2 bases and J by 1 base, with 11 bases between the two germline ends. The germline CDR1 and CDR2 sequences are SNHLY and FYNNEI. The CDR3 DNA sequence: TGTGCCAGCAGTGAATCTTGGCCGAAGAACACTGAAGCTTTCTTT. This codes for CASSESWPKNTEAFF.

V and J are TRBV25-1 and TRBJ2-7; either TRBD1 or TRBD2 may supply D (6 bases each). V dropped 1 base and J dropped 7 bases, with 17 bases sitting between them. Germline CDR1 is MGHDK and CDR2 is SYGVNS. The CDR3 loop spans 15 amino acids. CDR3 loop: CASSEFFGGAKEQYF. CDR3 DNA sequence: TGTGCCAGCAGTGAATTTTTCGGGGGCGCGAAAGAGCAGTACTTC.

The chain uses TRBV6-4 and TRBJ1-6; 8 bases fit TRBD1. Germline loops: CDR1 MRHNA, CDR2 SNTAGT. CDR3 length equals 15 residues. After removal of 4 bases from V and 3 bases from J, the junction contained 2 bases not matched to a gene. The CDR3 reads CASSGTGGYNSPLHF. The CDR3 DNA reads TGTGCCAGCAGTGGAACAGGGGGCTATAATTCACCCCTCCACTTT.

The genes are TRBV7-2 and TRBJ2-1, with D possibly being TRBD2 (6 bases). V shed 5 bases and J shed 8 bases, with 16 bases lying between them. Germline lookup yields CDR1 SGHTA and CDR2 FQGNSA. The CDR3 covers 14 residues. This CDR3 reads CASSPRGSGDEQFF. CDR3 DNA sequence: TGTGCCAGCAGCCCGCGGGGAAGCGGCGATGAGCAGTTCTTC.

This chain links TRBV5-7 with TRBJ2-7, with 7 bases identical to TRBD1. TRBV5-7 is reported as an ORF; its role is uncertain. Trimming at V came to 4 bases and at J to 0 bases, leaving 16 bases not matched to a gene. There are 18 residues in the CDR3. CDR3 region: CASSPPGQKRSSSYEQYF. CDR3 nucleotide sequence: TGTGCCAGCAGCCCCCCGGGACAGAAGAGAAGCAGCTCCTACGAGCAGTACTTC.

The genes are TRBV7-9 and TRBJ1-5, with 8 bases identical to TRBD1. Germline assignment: CDR1 SEHNR and CDR2 FQNEAQ (reference sequence). This CDR3 has 17 amino acids. After removal of 6 bases from V and 1 base from J, the junction contained 11 bases not matched to a gene. The CDR3 loop is CASSSTGGSGSNQPQHF. The CDR3 DNA follows: TGTGCCAGCAGTTCCACAGGGGGAAGTGGAAGCAATCAGCCCCAGCATTTT.

V is TRBV30 and J is TRBJ1-2, with 7 bases matching TRBD1. The ends lost 4 bases at V and 4 bases at J; junction bases unmatched: 6. The CDR3 runs 13 residues. Per the germline V gene, CDR1 is GTSNPN and CDR2 is SVGIG (reference sequence). The CDR3, as DNA: TGTGCCTGGATTGACAGGGCTTCCTATGGCTACACCTTC. It is translated as CAWIDRASYGYTF.

This chain uses TRBV2 with TRBJ1-4; TRBD1 matches 7 bases. V dropped 5 bases and J dropped 6; count of bases not matched to a gene: 6. The CDR3 has 14 residues. Germline CDR1 reads SNHLY; CDR2 reads FYNNEI. The CDR3: CASSWGGQYEKLFF. The CDR3 DNA follows: TGTGCCAGCAGTTGGGGGGGACAGTATGAAAAACTGTTTTTT.

V usage is TRBV5-1 and J usage is TRBJ2-7; D is unclear. Trimming cost V 4 bases and J 3 bases, with 8 bases left between them. Germline V gene data show CDR1 as SGHRS and CDR2 as YFSETQ. The CDR3 has 12 residues. The CDR3 sequence: CASSQTVYEQYF. As DNA, the CDR3 is TGCGCCAGCAGCCAAACAGTCTACGAGCAGTACTTC. Combining the CDR3 with reference TRBV5-1 and TRBJ2-7 gives the whole variable domain KAGVTQTPRYLIKTRGQQVTLSCSPISGHRSVSWYQQTPGQGLQFLFEYFSETQRNKGNFPGRFSGRQFSNSRSEMNVSTLELGDSALYLCASSQTVYEQYFGPGTRLTVT.

The genes are TRBV5-1 and TRBJ2-3; D perhaps matches TRBD1 (6 bases). V shed 4 bases and J shed 4 bases, with 19 bases lying between them. Germline CDR1 is SGHRS and CDR2 is YFSETQ. The CDR3 is made up of 16 amino acids. CDR3 in DNA: TGCGCCAGCAGCCTGACGACAGGAACTCTTTCAGATACGCAGTATTTT. It yields the protein CASSLTTGTLSDTQYF. The full variable domain, completed using reference TRBV5-1 and TRBJ2-3, is KAGVTQTPRYLIKTRGQQVTLSCSPISGHRSVSWYQQTPGQGLQFLFEYFSETQRNKGNFPGRFSGRQFSNSRSEMNVSTLELGDSALYLCASSLTTGTLSDTQYFGPGTRLTVL.

The chain employs TRBV5-5 and TRBJ2-3; perhaps TRBD1 as D (5 bases). V lost 4 bases, J lost 7 bases, and 19 bases lay in between. CDR1 and CDR2 (germline): SGHKS, YYEKEE (reference sequence). The CDR3 spans 15 residues. In DNA, the CDR3 is TGTGCCAGCAGCCGAACCCAGTCCAGGGATAATACGCAGTATTTT. Translated, it gives CASSRTQSRDNTQYF.

This sequence joins TRBV28 and TRBJ2-1; D may be TRBD1 (5 bases). The CDR3 contains 18 residues. V gave up 4 bases and J gave up 0 bases, with 19 bases separating them. Per the germline V gene, CDR1 is MDHEN and CDR2 is SYDVKM. CDR3 coding DNA: TGTGCCAGCAGTTCCCTAGGGGCGAAACACAGCTCCTACAATGAGCAGTTCTTC. This codes for CASSSLGAKHSSYNEQFF.

This chain links TRBV2 with TRBJ1-6; D gene ambiguous. Between the trimmed V and J ends, which lost 4 bases and 4 bases, there was a span of 11 bases. This CDR3 has 15 amino acids. Germline CDR1 is SNHLY and CDR2 is FYNNEI. The CDR3 here is CASSATGWYNSPLHF. In DNA, the CDR3 is TGTGCCAGCAGTGCAACCGGATGGTATAATTCACCCCTCCACTTT. The full variable domain, in which reference TRBV2 and TRBJ1-6 provide the parts outside the CDR3, is EPEVTQTPSHQVTQMGQEVILRCVPISNHLYFYWYRQILGQKVEFLVSFYNNEISEKSEIFDDQFSVERPDGSNFTLKIRSTKLEDSAMYFCASSATGWYNSPLHFGNGTRLTVT.

The V and J genes are TRBV2 and TRBJ1-6; TRBD1 agrees at 7 bases. Trimming took 6 bases from V and 14 from J; bases not matched to a gene: 13. The CDR3 spans 14 residues. From germline, CDR1 is SNHLY and CDR2 FYNNEI. CDR3 amino acids: CASSELGTVPALHF. In nucleotides, the CDR3 is TGTGCCAGCAGCGAACTAGGGACAGTGCCGGCCCTCCACTTT.

This clone was seen a handful of times. This chain links TRBV9 with TRBJ1-1, with unresolved D. Trimming removed 0 bases from V and 2 bases from J, with 5 bases in between. The CDR3 contains 13 residues. The V gene's germline CDR1 is SGDLS and CDR2 YYNGEE. The CDR3 loop is CASSVEGNTEAFF. CDR3 nucleotide sequence: TGTGCCAGCAGCGTAGAGGGTAACACTGAAGCTTTCTTT.

The rearrangement uses TRBV5-1 and TRBJ2-2, with 12 bases matching TRBD2. The CDR3 runs to 16 residues. CDR1 and CDR2 from the germline V gene are SGHRS and YFSETQ. The J segment lost 6 bases and the V segment lost 7 bases, leaving 10 bases of the junction unmatched. As DNA, the CDR3 is TGCGCCAGCCACCGACTAGCGGGGGAAGGGGCCGGGGAGCTGTTTTTT. It is translated as CASHRLAGEGAGELFF. The full variable domain, with the rest looked up from reference TRBV5-1 and TRBJ2-2, is KAGVTQTPRYLIKTRGQQVTLSCSPISGHRSVSWYQQTPGQGLQFLFEYFSETQRNKGNFPGRFSGRQFSNSRSEMNVSTLELGDSALYLCASHRLAGEGAGELFFGEGSRLTVL.

The J gene is TRBJ1-1, the V gene TRBV7-9; D is unresolved. This CDR3 has 13 residues. Germline CDR1 SEHNR, CDR2 FQNEAQ (reference sequence). Trimming took 1 base from V and 0 from J, leaving 3 bases between them. The CDR3 nucleotides read TGTGCCAGCAGCTTAGAGATGAACACTGAAGCTTTCTTT. The encoded protein is CASSLEMNTEAFF.